These 16 T cell receptor beta chains originate from one sample sequenced in a study of blood T cells in healthy people across ages. The use of a sample-barcoded 5' primer and a J-beta primer mix characterized a second PCR of roughly 6 to 12 cycles. In TCRdb, the 5' RACE reads were re-called with MiXCR into one record per CDR3 protein. The repertoire holds 850,000 to 1,100,000 distinct CDR3 sequences, with under 40% as singletons. The material sequenced was blood. The receptors stem from a man aged 18 to 29 in good health.

The rearrangement uses TRBV20-1 and TRBJ2-3, with 7 nucleotides matching TRBD2. The CDR3 sequence is 14 residues long. Per germline, CDR1 DFQATT and CDR2 SNEGSKA (reference sequence). Trimming took 4 bases from V and 1 from J; bases not matched to a gene: 5. The CDR3 sequence: CSAISGARTDTQYF. As DNA, the CDR3 is TGCAGTGCTATCAGCGGGGCTCGCACAGATACGCAGTATTTT.

With respect to this clonotype: The junction departs from the called germline gene at one end, perhaps through a read error. This chain uses TRBV20-1 with TRBJ1-5, with 8 positions matching TRBD1. The length of the CDR3 is 16 residues. Germline-derived CDR1 and CDR2 are DFQATT and SNEGSKA (reference sequence). The CDR3 loop is CSARGTGEYSNQPRHF. The CDR3 DNA sequence: TGCAGTGCTAGGGGGACAGGAGAATATAGCAATCAGCCCCGGCATTTT.

This clonotype was observed at least ten times. The rearrangement links TRBV29-1 to TRBJ2-3; D not certain. CDR1 and CDR2 from the germline V gene are SQVTM and ANQGSEA. The CDR3 covers 10 residues. V dropped 4 bases and J dropped 5 bases, with 4 bases sitting between them. In DNA form, the CDR3 reads TGCAGCGTTGCAGAAGATACGCAGTATTTT. Its protein is CSVAEDTQYF.

This clonotype was counted between two and nine times. The chain carries TRBV5-1 and TRBJ2-7; perhaps TRBD1 as D (5 bases). Trimming took off 3 bases at V and 2 bases at J, with 9 bases between the two ends. Germline V lookup: CDR1 SGHRS, CDR2 YFSETQ. The CDR3 has 13 residues. The CDR3 coding sequence is TGCGCCAGCAGCTCCAGGGTAACCTACGAGCAGTACTTC. This sequence encodes CASSSRVTYEQYF.

Details on this clonotype: The germline gene is not matched at one end of the junction; a read error may be the cause. V and J are TRBV2 and TRBJ1-1, with D tentatively TRBD1 (5 bases). In germline, CDR1 is SNHLY, CDR2 FYNNEI. The CDR3 consists of 16 residues. CDR3 region: CASREETGRRNTEAFF. CDR3 DNA sequence: TGTGCCAGCAGAGAAGAAACAGGACGAAGGAACACTGAAGCTTTCTTT. Full variable domain (outside the CDR3, taken from reference TRBV2 and TRBJ1-1): EPEVTQTPSHQVTQMGQEVILRCVPISNHLYFYWYRQILGQKVEFLVSFYNNEISEKSEIFDDQFSVERPDGSNFTLKIRSTKLEDSAMYFCASREETGRRNTEAFFGQGTRLTVV.

The chain recombines TRBV27 with TRBJ1-2, with unresolved D. The CDR3 loop spans 13 amino acids. In germline, CDR1 is MNHEY, CDR2 SMNVEV (reference sequence). Trimming took off 0 bases at V and 6 bases at J, with 8 bases between the two ends. As DNA, the CDR3 is TGTGCCAGCAGTTTATCAGGGTTTGATGGCTACACCTTC. Translation: CASSLSGFDGYTF.

The chain has TRBV7-2 and TRBJ2-3, with TRBD2 as a possible D gene (5 bases). This CDR3 comprises 15 residues. Germline assignment: CDR1 SGHTA and CDR2 FQGNSA. Trimming took off 7 bases at V and 0 bases at J, with 14 bases between the two ends. The CDR3 sequence: CASTFSGVSTDTQYF. CDR3 DNA sequence: TGTGCCAGCACCTTCTCCGGGGTGAGCACAGATACGCAGTATTTT.

The chain has TRBV27 and TRBJ1-4; TRBD1 is a possible D gene (6 bases). This CDR3 is built from 17 residues. CDR1 is MNHEY and CDR2 is SMNVEV in the germline V gene (reference sequence). Between the trimmed V and J ends, which lost 3 bases and 1 base, there was a span of 15 bases. The CDR3 DNA reads as TGTGCCAGCAGTTTTAGGTTCGGGGGGCGAACTAATGAAAAACTGTTTTTT. Its protein product is CASSFRFGGRTNEKLFF.

This clonotype was picked up many times. The chain joins TRBV7-2 to TRBJ1-2; D is possibly TRBD1 (5 bases). The germline CDR1 and CDR2 sequences are SGHTA and FQGNSA. Deletions cut 3 bases from V and 2 bases from J, with 13 bases between. The CDR3 extends over 15 amino acids. The CDR3 coding sequence is TGTGCCAGCAGCTTCACGACGACAGAAAACTATGGCTACACCTTC. Encoded protein: CASSFTTTENYGYTF.

This clonotype showed up just a few times. This chain connects TRBV20-1 to TRBJ2-5, with D perhaps given as TRBD1 or TRBD2 (5 bases each). The CDR3 consists of 13 residues. From germline, CDR1 is DFQATT and CDR2 SNEGSKA (reference sequence). With 3 bases removed from V and 2 bases from J, the gap between germline ends came to 10 bases. CDR3 sequence reads: CSASTGAQETQYF. The DNA of the CDR3 is TGCAGTGCTAGTACCGGGGCGCAAGAGACCCAGTACTTC.

The rearrangement uses TRBV25-1 and TRBJ1-6, with D unclear. Germline-derived CDR1 and CDR2 are MGHDK and SYGVNS. The CDR3 is made up of 13 amino acids. V lost 7 bases and J lost 9, with 13 bases in between. In DNA form, the CDR3 reads TGTGCCAGCAAAGGAGGGCGCGGTTCACCCCTCCACTTT. Encoded protein: CASKGGRGSPLHF. Full variable domain (remainder filled in from reference TRBV25-1 and TRBJ1-6): EADIYQTPRYLVIGTGKKITLECSQTMGHDKMYWYQQDPGMELHLIHYSYGVNSTEKGDLSSESTVSRIRTEHFPLTLESARPSHTSQYLCASKGGRGSPLHFGNGTRLTVT.

This clonotype has a handful of counts. The J gene is TRBJ1-1, the V gene TRBV27, with TRBD1 identical over 7 bases. The V gene end was trimmed by 2 bases and the J gene end by 7 bases; junction bases not matched to a gene: 4. This CDR3 is built from 13 residues. Per germline, CDR1 MNHEY and CDR2 SMNVEV (reference sequence). The CDR3 DNA is TGTGCCAGCAGTTTAGGCGGACAGGTTGAAGCTTTCTTT. It codes for CASSLGGQVEAFF.

This clonotype was picked up one time. The rearrangement uses TRBV2 and TRBJ2-1; D unclear. Trimming removed 7 bases from V and 0 bases from J, with 10 bases in between. The germline V gene encodes CDR1 SNHLY and CDR2 FYNNEI. CDR3 length equals 14 residues. The CDR3 DNA is TGTGCCAGCAAGGTCGAGAGCTCCTACAATGAGCAGTTCTTC. Translating it yields CASKVESSYNEQFF.

J is TRBJ1-1 and V is TRBV5-1, with a possible D match to TRBD1 (6 bases). The CDR3 runs to 16 residues. Trimming removed 3 bases at V and 4 bases at J, with 19 bases between. The germline V gene has CDR1 SGHRS and CDR2 YFSETQ. The DNA of the CDR3 is TGCGCCAGCAGCTCTGGGACGGGGGGGCGCATCACTGAAGCTTTCTTT. It codes for CASSSGTGGRITEAFF.

As concerns this clonotype: The junction departs from germline at one end; a sequencing error may be responsible. The V gene is TRBV5-1, the J gene TRBJ1-1; D gene ambiguous. CDR1 and CDR2 (germline): SGHRS, YFSETQ. This CDR3 is 14 amino acids long. The CDR3 loop reads CVSSPPDGNTEAFF. In DNA, the CDR3 is TGCGTCAGCAGCCCTCCGGACGGGAACACTGAAGCTTTCTTT.

The rearrangement links TRBV5-1 to TRBJ1-1; D remains ambiguous. The CDR3 loop spans 16 amino acids. Trimming removed 0 bases from V and 4 bases from J, with 16 bases in between. Germline V lookup: CDR1 SGHRS, CDR2 YFSETQ. The CDR3 loop is CASSLEGASSGTEAFF. In DNA form, the CDR3 reads TGCGCCAGCAGCTTGGAGGGAGCCTCGAGCGGCACTGAAGCTTTCTTT. Full variable domain (missing parts from reference TRBV5-1 and TRBJ1-1): KAGVTQTPRYLIKTRGQQVTLSCSPISGHRSVSWYQQTPGQGLQFLFEYFSETQRNKGNFPGRFSGRQFSNSRSEMNVSTLELGDSALYLCASSLEGASSGTEAFFGQGTRLTVV.